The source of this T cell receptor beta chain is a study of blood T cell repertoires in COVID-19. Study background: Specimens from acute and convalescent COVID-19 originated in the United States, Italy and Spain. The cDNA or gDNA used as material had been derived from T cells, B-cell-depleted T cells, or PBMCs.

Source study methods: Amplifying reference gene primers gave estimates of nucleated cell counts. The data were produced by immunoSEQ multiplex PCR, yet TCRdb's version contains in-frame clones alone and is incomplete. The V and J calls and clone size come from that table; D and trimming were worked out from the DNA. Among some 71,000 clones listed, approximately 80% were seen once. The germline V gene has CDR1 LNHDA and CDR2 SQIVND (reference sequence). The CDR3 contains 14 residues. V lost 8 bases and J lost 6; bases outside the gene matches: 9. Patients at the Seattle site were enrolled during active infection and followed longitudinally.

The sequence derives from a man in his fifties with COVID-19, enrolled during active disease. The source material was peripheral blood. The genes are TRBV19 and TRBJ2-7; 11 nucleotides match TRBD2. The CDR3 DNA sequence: TGTGCCAGTTCCTCTGGACTAGCGGGTATCGAGCAGTACTTC. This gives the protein CASSSGLAGIEQYF.